These 27 T cell receptor beta chains share one sample of origin, sequenced in a study of tumor T cells in aggressive B-cell lymphoma. The repertoire was sequenced with immunoSEQ multiplex PCR; TCRdb's copy has only in-frame clones and lacks some. The sample has approximately 840 clones, under 70% seen once; the top ten hold roughly 22%. Sequencing was carried out using tumor tissue. These receptors were obtained from an adult with diffuse large B cell lymphoma.

The sample holds a few counts of this clone. The chain uses TRBV29-1 and TRBJ2-7, with TRBD2 identical over 7 bases. This CDR3 spans 13 amino acids. Looked up from germline, CDR1 is SQVTM and CDR2 is ANQGSEA. The V segment lost 4 bases and the J segment 3 bases; nucleotides outside the gene matches: 6. In DNA, the CDR3 is TGCAGCGTTGCCGGGGGGTCACACTACGAGCAGTACTTC. Protein: CSVAGGSHYEQYF.

This chain connects TRBV18 to TRBJ2-5, with 8 bases identical to TRBD1. The DNA end favors TRBJ2-7, so the J call may be wrong. Per germline, CDR1 KGHSH and CDR2 LQKENI. The CDR3 has 14 residues. The DNA of the CDR3 is TGTGCCAGCTCACCGACCAGGGGGCTTGGCGAGCAGTACTTC. It translates to CASSPTRGLGEQYF.

This chain joins TRBV18 and TRBJ1-1; the match to TRBD1 covers 10 bases. Germline loops: CDR1 KGHSH, CDR2 LQKENI. The V and J ends lost 4 bases and 9 bases, in that order; junction bases with no gene match: 8. The CDR3 spans 14 residues. This chain's CDR3 is CASSQDRGRGKAFF. The CDR3, as DNA: TGTGCCAGCTCACAAGACAGGGGGCGAGGTAAAGCTTTCTTT. Full variable domain (remainder filled in from reference TRBV18 and TRBJ1-1): NAGVMQNPRHLVRRRGQEARLRCSPMKGHSHVYWYRQLPEEGLKFMVYLQKENIIDESGMPKERFSAEFPKEGPSILRIQQVVRGDSAAYFCASSQDRGRGKAFFGQGTRLTVV.

This clone turned up a few times. The chain carries TRBV13 and TRBJ2-2; the match to TRBD2 covers 7 bases. Trimming removed 5 bases from V and 1 base from J; junction bases left unmatched: 16. CDR3 size: 19 residues. From germline, CDR1 is PRHDT and CDR2 FYEKMQ (reference sequence). CDR3 sequence: CASSPYGGSGGVNTGELFF. The CDR3 DNA reads TGTGCCAGCAGCCCCTATGGTGGAAGTGGGGGGGTGAACACCGGGGAGCTGTTTTTT. Supplemented by reference TRBV13 and TRBJ2-2, the full variable domain reads AAGVIQSPRHLIKEKRETATLKCYPIPRHDTVYWYQQGPGQDPQFLISFYEKMQSDKGSIPDRFSAQQFSDYHSELNMSSLELGDSALYFCASSPYGGSGGVNTGELFFGEGSRLTVL.

The chain links TRBV30 to TRBJ1-5, with D possibly matching TRBD1 (5 bases). Per germline, CDR1 GTSNPN and CDR2 SVGIG (reference sequence). This CDR3 spans 14 amino acids. V gave up 6 bases and J gave up 0 bases, with 12 bases separating them. CDR3 protein: CACSTGLSNQPQHF. CDR3 DNA sequence: TGTGCCTGTTCCACGGGACTTAGCAATCAGCCCCAGCATTTT.

The chain carries TRBV4-1 and TRBJ2-1; D may be TRBD1 (6 bases). The V and J ends lost 4 bases and 5 bases respectively, with 12 bases between them. Germline lookup yields CDR1 MGHRA and CDR2 YSYEKL. The CDR3 loop spans 14 amino acids. The CDR3 DNA is TGCGCCAGCAGCCTTCAGGGGAACGACAATGAGCAGTTCTTC. This translates into CASSLQGNDNEQFF.

In the case of this clone: At one end, the junction sequence differs from germline, possibly due to a read error. The J gene is TRBJ1-6, the V gene TRBV30, with 8 bases lining up with TRBD1. Germline V gene sequence: CDR1 GTSNPN, CDR2 SVGIG (reference sequence). The CDR3 sequence is 13 residues long. The CDR3 region is CAWEGTGNSPLHF. DNA for the CDR3: TGTGCCTGGGAGGGGACAGGCAATTCGCCCCTCCACTTT.

V gene TRBV9 combines with J gene TRBJ2-2; 7 bases line up with TRBD2. The CDR3 runs to 16 residues. Germline CDR1 SGDLS, CDR2 YYNGEE. Germline trimming cut 0 bases from V and 8 bases from J; bases unmatched to any gene: 10. CDR3 sequence: CASSVALAADRGELFF. CDR3 nucleotide sequence: TGTGCCAGCAGCGTAGCCCTAGCGGCTGATCGGGGGGAGCTGTTTTTT.

Of note for this clone: Within the sample, other DNA sequences also encode this same CDR3. This chain links TRBV9 with TRBJ2-5; a possible D gene is TRBD1 (6 bases). V was pared by 0 bases and J by 1 base, with 7 bases between. Germline values: CDR1 SGDLS, CDR2 YYNGEE. The CDR3 spans 14 residues. The CDR3 region is CASSVGTVQETQYF. The CDR3, as DNA: TGTGCCAGCAGCGTAGGGACAGTCCAAGAGACCCAGTACTTC.

This clone occurred once. CDR3 region: CASTQQGAEQFF. The CDR3 DNA reads TGTGCCAGCACCCAGCAGGGCGCCGAGCAGTTCTTC. The genes are TRBV6-1 and TRBJ2-1, with D possibly being TRBD1 (5 bases). CDR3 length: 12 amino acids. Germline CDR1 is MNHNS and CDR2 is SASEGT. Trimming stripped 7 bases from V and 10 bases from J, with 14 bases between.

The chain combines TRBV5-5 with TRBJ2-5; D is unclear. This CDR3 region has 13 residues. Trimming removed 4 bases from V and 5 bases from J, with 12 bases in between. CDR1 is SGHKS, CDR2 YYEKEE, per germline (reference sequence). CDR3 protein: CASSETPTETQYF. Written as DNA, the CDR3 is TGTGCCAGCAGCGAGACACCGACGGAGACCCAGTACTTC.

V gene TRBV30 combines with J gene TRBJ1-1; D is possibly TRBD1 (5 bases). The CDR3 has 15 residues. Trimming shortened V by 2 bases and J by 5 bases, and 18 bases separated the two germline ends. The V gene's germline CDR1 is GTSNPN and CDR2 SVGIG (reference sequence). The CDR3: CAWSLWDSYPTEAFF. The CDR3 nucleotides read TGTGCCTGGAGTCTTTGGGACTCCTATCCGACTGAAGCTTTCTTT.

The table lists this clone with a few counts. The gene calls are TRBV9 and TRBJ1-2; 7 positions match TRBD1. The V gene's germline CDR1 is SGDLS and CDR2 YYNGEE. This CDR3 is built from 14 residues. V lost 4 bases and J lost 4; bases outside the gene matches: 7. The CDR3 bases are TGTGCCAGCAGCTTGGGACAGTTTTTCTATGGCTACACCTTC. As protein: CASSLGQFFYGYTF. The variable domain in full, with the rest retrieved from reference TRBV9 and TRBJ1-2, is DSGVTQTPKHLITATGQRVTLRCSPRSGDLSVYWYQQSLDQGLQFLIQYYNGEERAKGNILERFSAQQFPDLHSELNLSSLELGDSALYFCASSLGQFFYGYTFGSGTRLTVV.

The V gene is TRBV7-6, the J gene TRBJ2-2; D perhaps matches TRBD1 (6 bases). This CDR3 has 16 amino acids. The V gene's germline CDR1 is SGHVS and CDR2 FNYEAQ. The V end was cut by 5 bases, the J end by 1 base, with 14 bases between. Here the CDR3 reads CASSGGRQENTGELFF. The DNA for the CDR3 is TGTGCCAGCAGCGGGGGCCGACAGGAGAACACCGGGGAGCTGTTTTTT.

Of note for this clone: One junction end disagrees with the germline gene, perhaps due to a read error. V usage is TRBV7-9 and J usage is TRBJ1-2; 8 positions agree with TRBD1. CDR1 is SEHNR and CDR2 is FQNEAQ in the germline V gene (reference sequence). This CDR3 comprises 14 residues. CDR3 DNA: TGTGCCAGCAGCTTAAAACCCACAGGGGGGGGCTACACCTTT. Translating gives CASSLKPTGGGYTF.

This clone was seen just once. The rearrangement links TRBV6-6 to TRBJ1-2; the D is unclear. This CDR3 has 16 amino acids. Germline CDR1 and CDR2: MNHNY and SVGAGI (reference sequence). V was clipped by 9 bases and J by 2 bases, with 22 bases between them. The CDR3 nucleotides read TGTGCCAGTTCGGCAAGAGCGGGCGCCCCAAACTATGGCTACACCTTC. It yields the protein CASSARAGAPNYGYTF.

The chain recombines TRBV10-3 with TRBJ1-2, with TRBD1 matching 11 bases. The V gene's germline CDR1 is ENHRY and CDR2 SYGVKD. CDR3 length: 15 residues. V was pared by 6 bases and J by 8 bases, with 11 bases of the junction left unmatched. The CDR3 region is CAISPWDRGGKGYTF. CDR3 bases: TGTGCCATCAGCCCCTGGGACAGGGGGGGGAAAGGCTACACCTTC.

This sequence joins TRBV18 and TRBJ2-7, with TRBD2 matching over 7 bases. Looked up from germline, CDR1 is KGHSH and CDR2 is LQKENI. The CDR3 consists of 15 residues. V lost 6 bases to trimming and J lost 1 base; unmatched junction nucleotides: 9. CDR3 sequence: CASSEGTNGSYEQYF. The CDR3 bases are TGTGCCAGCTCGGAAGGGACTAACGGGTCCTACGAGCAGTACTTC.

CDR3 nucleotides: TGTGCCAGCAGTGCTACAGGGGCCCAGTACTTC. Protein: CASSATGAQYF. The genes are TRBV6-1 and TRBJ2-5, with TRBD1 matching over 7 bases. From germline, CDR1 is MNHNS and CDR2 SASEGT. V shed 4 bases, J shed 9 bases, and the junction held 2 bases outside the gene matches. The CDR3 spans 11 residues.

The CDR3 loop reads CASSERSASNYGYTF. Here the CDR3 DNA reads TGTGCCAGCAGTGAAAGGTCAGCGAGTAACTATGGCTACACCTTC. This chain joins TRBV6-1 and TRBJ1-2, with D uncertain. Looked up from germline, CDR1 is MNHNS and CDR2 is SASEGT. Trimming shortened V by 2 bases and J by 1 base, and 11 bases separated the two germline ends. The CDR3 is made up of 15 amino acids.

The chain recombines TRBV4-2 with TRBJ1-5; D uncertain. The germline CDR1 and CDR2 sequences are LGHNA and YNFKEQ. This CDR3 is built from 15 residues. V was trimmed by 2 bases and J by 4 bases, leaving 12 bases between them. The CDR3 protein is CASSQIPGGNQPQHF. In nucleotides, the CDR3 is TGTGCCAGCAGCCAAATACCCGGCGGGAATCAGCCCCAGCATTTT.

The chain couples TRBV7-8 to TRBJ1-4; 7 nucleotides agree with TRBD1. Germline V gene data show CDR1 as SGHVS and CDR2 as FQNEAQ. V shed 4 bases, J shed 5 bases, and the junction held 7 bases outside the gene matches. CDR3 length equals 15 residues. DNA for the CDR3: TGTGCCAGCAGCTCTCCGACAGGGTTGAATGAAAAACTGTTTTTT. The encoded protein is CASSSPTGLNEKLFF.

This clone turned up a few times. A far more abundant clone sits one base away, making this likely a read error. The chain couples TRBV4-1 to TRBJ2-7; 9 bases map to TRBD2. V was pared by 4 bases and J by 3 bases, with 10 bases of the junction left unmatched. The CDR3 loop spans 16 amino acids. Germline V gene lookup returns CDR1 MGHRA and CDR2 YSYEKL. As DNA, the CDR3 is TGCGCCAGCAGCCTCACAGGGACTAGCTCCTACTACGAGCAGTACTTC. It translates to CASSLTGTSSYYEQYF.

In its sample, this clone was seen a few times. The rearrangement joins TRBV30 to TRBJ2-2; 8 positions agree with TRBD1. Per the germline V gene, CDR1 is GTSNPN and CDR2 is SVGIG (reference sequence). The trim removed 2 bases at V and 4 bases at J, leaving 3 bases unmatched. The length of the CDR3 is 14 residues. The CDR3 sequence is CAWSLQGGTGELFF. CDR3 sequence (DNA): TGTGCCTGGAGTTTACAGGGGGGCACCGGGGAGCTGTTTTTT.

This clone was detected a few times. The chain carries TRBV5-1 and TRBJ2-2; the match to TRBD2 covers 8 bases. Germline V gene lookup returns CDR1 SGHRS and CDR2 YFSETQ. With V trimmed by 0 bases and J by 5 bases, 3 bases remained unmatched. CDR3 length: 15 residues. The CDR3 spells CASSLDPSGTGELFF. The CDR3 bases are TGCGCCAGCAGCTTGGATCCTAGCGGGACCGGGGAGCTGTTTTTT.

The gene calls are TRBV30 and TRBJ1-1, with D hard to call. The CDR3 is made up of 12 amino acids. V lost 3 bases and J 0 bases, leaving 5 bases between the germline ends. The germline gives CDR1 GTSNPN, CDR2 SVGIG (reference sequence). Here the CDR3 DNA reads TGTGCCTGGAGCCTTCTGAACACTGAAGCTTTCTTT. Its protein is CAWSLLNTEAFF.

This chain uses TRBV5-1 with TRBJ2-5; D is perhaps TRBD2 (5 bases). The J call is doubtful: the DNA matches TRBJ2-7 better. The CDR3 is 14 amino acids. Germline values: CDR1 SGHRS, CDR2 YFSETQ. In nucleotides, the CDR3 is TGCGCCAGCCAAGAGGGCGGCGACTCCTACGAGCAGTACTTC. It codes for CASQEGGDSYEQYF.